The 28 T cell receptor beta chains below were found in one sample sequenced in a study of blood T cell repertoires in COVID-19. Here immunoSEQ multiplex PCR was the method, and the copy in TCRdb shows in-frame clones only, minus some. This table has 210,000 or so clones, roughly 80% appearing once. Sequencing was performed on peripheral blood. These receptors came from a woman of 80 years or more with COVID-19, enrolled during active disease.

V is TRBV18 and J is TRBJ2-5; D perhaps matches TRBD1 (5 bases). The CDR3 totals 15 residues. Trimming took 2 bases from V and 1 from J, leaving 11 bases between them. Germline CDR1 and CDR2: KGHSH and LQKENI. CDR3 sequence: CASSPSRQLQETQYF. CDR3 sequence (DNA): TGTGCCAGCTCACCATCCCGACAGCTCCAAGAGACCCAGTACTTC.

V usage is TRBV16 and J usage is TRBJ1-1; no clear D gene. The V end lost 0 bases, the J end lost 1 base, and 9 bases lay between the germline ends. The CDR3 is made up of 15 amino acids. CDR1 is KGHSY and CDR2 is FQNENV in the germline V gene. DNA for the CDR3: TGTGCCAGCAGCCAATCGGTGGCAGGGAACACTGAAGCTTTCTTT. Its translation: CASSQSVAGNTEAFF.

The V gene is TRBV9, the J gene TRBJ1-5, with D possibly being TRBD1 (5 bases). The CDR3 length is 15 residues. V dropped 4 bases and J dropped 5 bases, with 16 bases sitting between them. From germline, CDR1 is SGDLS and CDR2 YYNGEE. The chain's CDR3 is CASSLRGGTDQPQHF. Here the CDR3 DNA reads TGTGCCAGCAGCCTACGTGGGGGGACCGATCAGCCCCAGCATTTT.

J is TRBJ2-7 and V is TRBV11-3; tentatively, D is TRBD2 (6 bases). The CDR3 has 15 residues. CDR1 is SGHNT, CDR2 YENEEA, per germline. The germline V and J ends were trimmed by 0 bases and 3 bases, with 12 bases remaining between them. CDR3 coding DNA: TGTGCCAGCAGCTTAGAGGGTGGCGGGAACTACGAGCAGTACTTC. It yields the protein CASSLEGGGNYEQYF.

This chain connects TRBV5-1 to TRBJ2-2, with 8 bases identical to TRBD2. This CDR3 is 17 amino acids long. The V segment lost 3 bases and the J segment 7 bases; nucleotides outside the gene matches: 14. The V gene's germline CDR1 is SGHRS and CDR2 YFSETQ. This chain's CDR3 is CASSWAAGGSSDGELFF. The CDR3 DNA follows: TGCGCCAGCAGCTGGGCGGCGGGGGGAAGTTCAGACGGGGAGCTGTTTTTT.

The rearrangement joins TRBV5-1 to TRBJ1-2, with D possibly TRBD1 on 5 matching bases. The V end was cut by 4 bases, the J end by 8 bases, with 15 bases between. From germline, CDR1 is SGHRS and CDR2 YFSETQ. The CDR3 has 13 amino acids. In DNA form, the CDR3 reads TGCGCCAGCAGCCCGGACATTGCGGGAGGCTACACCTTC. Amino acids: CASSPDIAGGYTF.

The chain joins TRBV20-1 to TRBJ1-2; no definite D call. The CDR3 loop spans 11 amino acids. Germline lookup yields CDR1 DFQATT and CDR2 SNEGSKA (reference sequence). The CDR3 DNA follows: TGCGCCGGGGAGTGGAACTATGGCTACACCTTC. It specifies CAGEWNYGYTF.

The chain employs TRBV5-1 and TRBJ2-1, with 11 nucleotides matching TRBD2. There are 15 residues in the CDR3. V shed 2 bases and J 8 bases; nucleotides not matched to a gene: 6. Germline-derived CDR1 and CDR2 are SGHRS and YFSETQ. This chain's CDR3 is CASSLLAGVSDEQFF. Written as DNA, the CDR3 is TGCGCCAGCAGCTTACTAGCGGGAGTTTCGGATGAGCAGTTCTTC.

As DNA, the CDR3 is TGTGCCAGCAGCCAAGCCCTGGCAGATAATTCACCCCTCCACTTT. It encodes CASSQALADNSPLHF. The rearrangement uses TRBV14 and TRBJ1-6; no definite D call. With 1 base removed from V and 5 bases from J, the gap between germline ends came to 9 bases. The CDR3 is 15 amino acids. Germline CDR1 reads SGHDN; CDR2 reads FVKESK. The whole variable domain, remainder taken from reference TRBV14 and TRBJ1-6, is EAGVTQFPSHSVIEKGQTVTLRCDPISGHDNLYWYRRVMGKEIKFLLHFVKESKQDESGMPNNRFLAERTGGTYSTLKVQPAELEDSGVYFCASSQALADNSPLHFGNGTRLTVT.

The chain is built from TRBV5-1 and TRBJ2-2; 8 bases map to TRBD2. The CDR3 covers 16 residues. Germline-derived CDR1 and CDR2 are SGHRS and YFSETQ. J was trimmed by 3 bases and V by 0 bases; bases with no gene match: 4. This chain's CDR3 is CASSLAGGRDTGELFF. CDR3 bases: TGCGCCAGCAGCTTGGCGGGGGGGCGCGACACCGGGGAGCTGTTTTTT.

V and J are TRBV2 and TRBJ2-5; 7 nucleotides match TRBD1. Germline-derived CDR1 and CDR2 are SNHLY and FYNNEI. The CDR3 length is 14 residues. Trimming cost V 6 bases and J 7 bases; bases outside gene matches: 11. The CDR3 nucleotides are TGTGCCAGCAGCTGGGACAGCTCTGGTGGGACCCAGTACTTC. As protein: CASSWDSSGGTQYF.

The rearrangement joins TRBV18 to TRBJ1-5; perhaps TRBD1 as D (6 bases). The germline V gene has CDR1 KGHSH and CDR2 LQKENI. The ends were cut back, 4 bases at V and 2 bases at J, with 9 bases in the middle. The CDR3 consists of 14 residues. The CDR3 spells CASSQDSGNQPQHF. The CDR3 DNA is TGTGCCAGCTCACAGGACAGCGGCAATCAGCCCCAGCATTTT. The full variable domain, with the rest looked up from reference TRBV18 and TRBJ1-5, is NAGVMQNPRHLVRRRGQEARLRCSPMKGHSHVYWYRQLPEEGLKFMVYLQKENIIDESGMPKERFSAEFPKEGPSILRIQQVVRGDSAAYFCASSQDSGNQPQHFGDGTRLSIL.

The chain links TRBV3-1 (or the pseudogene TRBV3-2) to TRBJ1-2; D might be TRBD1 (5 bases). The CDR3 length is 14 residues. CDR1 and CDR2 (germline): LGHDT, YNNKEL (reference sequence). V was cut by 4 bases and J by 4 bases, with 13 bases left in between. The CDR3 sequence is CASSPSQGLYGYTF. The CDR3 region has the DNA TGTGCCAGCAGCCCATCTCAGGGCCTCTATGGCTACACCTTC.

This clone appeared a single time. The chain links TRBV7-2 to TRBJ2-1; D possibly corresponds to TRBD2 (5 bases). The CDR3 contains 14 residues. Per germline, CDR1 SGHTA and CDR2 FQGNSA. Trimming pared 10 bases from V and 7 bases from J, leaving 20 bases between. CDR3 loop: CATLRALGENEQFF. Here the CDR3 DNA reads TGTGCCACCCTGAGGGCCCTCGGGGAGAATGAGCAGTTCTTC.

This rearrangement joins TRBV2 to TRBJ1-5; no reliable D call. The CDR3 is 11 amino acids. V shed 5 bases and J shed 9 bases, with 8 bases lying between them. The germline gives CDR1 SNHLY, CDR2 FYNNEI. CDR3 residues: CASSLSGPQHF. Written as DNA, the CDR3 is TGTGCCAGCAGTTTGAGTGGGCCCCAGCATTTT.

This rearrangement joins TRBV4-2 to TRBJ1-6; possibly TRBD1 for D (5 bases). Per germline, CDR1 LGHNA and CDR2 YNFKEQ. The CDR3 loop spans 14 amino acids. V lost 4 bases to trimming and J lost 10 bases, with 14 bases between them. This CDR3 is CASSLEGTSSPLHF. The CDR3 nucleotides read TGTGCCAGCAGCCTCGAGGGGACTAGCTCACCCCTCCACTTT.

The rearrangement uses TRBV7-3 and TRBJ2-2; 7 nucleotides agree with TRBD2. The V gene's germline CDR1 is SGHTA and CDR2 FQGTGA. The junction had 10 bases not matched to a gene; V was cut back by 5 bases and J by 7 bases. The CDR3 is made up of 15 amino acids. The CDR3 bases are TGTGCCAGCAGCCCCCCGGGAGGTCCGGGCGGGGAGCTGTTTTTT. This codes for CASSPPGGPGGELFF.

The chain recombines TRBV6-5 with TRBJ2-1; the match to TRBD1 covers 7 bases. This CDR3 region has 12 residues. CDR1 and CDR2 from the germline V gene are MNHEY and SVGAGI. J was trimmed by 6 bases and V by 8 bases; bases with no gene match: 4. The CDR3 nucleotides are TGTGCCAGCTCTGACAGGGCCAATGAGCAGTTCTTC. It codes for CASSDRANEQFF.

The chain links TRBV7-2 to TRBJ2-1; 7 positions match TRBD2. The V gene's germline CDR1 is SGHTA and CDR2 FQGNSA. This CDR3 is 15 amino acids long. V lost 11 bases, J lost 6 bases, and 16 bases stayed unmatched. The DNA of the CDR3 is TGTGCCGCACACTATCGACTAGCCCGGTCCAATGAGCAGTTCTTC. This translates into CAAHYRLARSNEQFF.

The chain recombines TRBV11-2 with TRBJ2-1, with 13 bases lining up with TRBD2. CDR3 length equals 16 residues. CDR1 and CDR2 (germline): SGHAT, FQNNGV. Trimming removed 3 bases from V and 4 bases from J; junction bases left unmatched: 3. The CDR3 bases are TGTGCCAGCAGCTTCGGGACTAGCGGGACTTACAATGAGCAGTTCTTC. Its translation is CASSFGTSGTYNEQFF.

This clone has only one observation. Here the CDR3 DNA reads TGCGCCAGCAGCTTGGAGGGGCGGAGGGAGCTGTTTTTT. Protein sequence: CASSLEGRRELFF. This chain connects TRBV5-1 to TRBJ2-2, with D perhaps TRBD1 (5 bases). Germline V gene sequence: CDR1 SGHRS, CDR2 YFSETQ. Trimming left V 0 bases short and J 9 bases short, with 9 bases between. The CDR3 loop spans 13 amino acids.

In DNA, the CDR3 is TGTGCCAGCAGCGCGACAGGGGTGCAAGGCTACACCTTC. Encoded protein: CASSATGVQGYTF. V is TRBV7-2 and J is TRBJ1-2, with 8 bases identical to TRBD1. V lost 5 bases to trimming and J lost 8 bases; unmatched junction nucleotides: 7. CDR3 length: 13 amino acids. The germline gives CDR1 SGHTA, CDR2 FQGNSA.

The V call is TRBV18, the J call TRBJ2-4; TRBD2 aligns across 8 bases. Germline loops: CDR1 KGHSH, CDR2 LQKENI. Trimming cost V 6 bases and J 5 bases; bases outside gene matches: 6. CDR3 length: 14 residues. The CDR3 DNA reads as TGTGCCAGCTCCTACGGGGGGGGCCAAAACATTCAGTACTTC. This translates into CASSYGGGQNIQYF.

This chain uses TRBV7-2 with TRBJ2-3; D is unclear. Germline V gene lookup returns CDR1 SGHTA and CDR2 FQGNSA. The CDR3 contains 12 residues. V lost 5 bases, J lost 4 bases, and 7 bases lay in between. DNA for the CDR3: TGTGCCAGCAGCCGCCCGGCAGATACGCAGTATTTT. It is translated as CASSRPADTQYF.

The rearrangement links TRBV7-5 to TRBJ1-6; the tabulated D call, TRBD1, remains unverified against the DNA. TRBV7-5 is a recognized pseudogene. The CDR3 has 15 amino acids. The CDR3 protein is CARSPVTGHNSPLHF. The CDR3 DNA sequence: TGTGCCAGAAGCCCGGTGACAGGTCATAATTCACCCCTCCACTTT.

V gene TRBV5-1 combines with J gene TRBJ1-1; 11 bases map to TRBD1. CDR1 and CDR2 (germline): SGHRS, YFSETQ. The CDR3 extends over 15 amino acids. V gave up 4 bases and J gave up 3 bases; unmatched junction bases: 5. DNA of the CDR3: TGCGCCAGCAGCCAGGGGACAGGGGGTTACACTGAAGCTTTCTTT. Its translation is CASSQGTGGYTEAFF.

The chain combines TRBV18 with TRBJ2-5; a possible D gene is TRBD2 (5 bases). Trimming stripped 6 bases from V and 4 bases from J, with 12 bases between. Germline V gene data show CDR1 as KGHSH and CDR2 as LQKENI. The CDR3 length is 13 residues. The CDR3 here is CASSRGRGETQYF. CDR3 DNA sequence: TGTGCCAGCTCTCGAGGGCGAGGAGAGACCCAGTACTTC.

The chain carries TRBV28 and TRBJ2-7, with D unclear. V lost 5 bases and J lost 4, with 9 bases in between. This CDR3 spans 12 amino acids. Germline lookup yields CDR1 MDHEN and CDR2 SYDVKM. The CDR3 region is CASSNNRYEQYF. The CDR3, as DNA: TGTGCCAGCAGTAATAACAGATACGAGCAGTACTTC.